This T cell receptor beta chain stems from a study of control samples from healthy donors and cancer patients. V lost 6 bases to trimming and J lost 0 bases, with 8 bases between them. Germline V gene data show CDR1 as ENHRY and CDR2 as SYGVKD. The CDR3 is 13 amino acids. This table comes from immunoSEQ multiplex PCR, and its TCRdb copy is limited to in-frame clones, with some not included. The sample carries 100,000 to 150,000 clones, around 92% recorded once. Sequencing used PBMCs. The V gene is TRBV10-3, the J gene TRBJ1-1; D is undetermined. The source of this sequence is a man older than 75 with head and neck cancer. The CDR3, as DNA: TGTGCCATCAGGGCAGGTCTGAACACTGAAGCTTTCTTT. The encoded protein is CAIRAGLNTEAFF.